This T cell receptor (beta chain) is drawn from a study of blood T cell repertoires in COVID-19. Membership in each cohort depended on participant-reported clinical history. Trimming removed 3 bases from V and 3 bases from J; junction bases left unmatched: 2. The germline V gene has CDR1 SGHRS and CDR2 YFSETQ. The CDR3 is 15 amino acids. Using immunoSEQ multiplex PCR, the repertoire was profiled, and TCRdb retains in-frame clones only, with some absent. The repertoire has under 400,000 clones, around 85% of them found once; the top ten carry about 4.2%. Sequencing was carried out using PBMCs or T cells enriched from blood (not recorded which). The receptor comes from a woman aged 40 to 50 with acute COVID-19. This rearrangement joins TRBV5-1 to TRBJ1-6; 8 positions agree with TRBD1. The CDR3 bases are TGCGCCAGCAGCTCCGGACAGGGCTATAATTCACCCCTCCACTTT. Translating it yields CASSSGQGYNSPLHF.